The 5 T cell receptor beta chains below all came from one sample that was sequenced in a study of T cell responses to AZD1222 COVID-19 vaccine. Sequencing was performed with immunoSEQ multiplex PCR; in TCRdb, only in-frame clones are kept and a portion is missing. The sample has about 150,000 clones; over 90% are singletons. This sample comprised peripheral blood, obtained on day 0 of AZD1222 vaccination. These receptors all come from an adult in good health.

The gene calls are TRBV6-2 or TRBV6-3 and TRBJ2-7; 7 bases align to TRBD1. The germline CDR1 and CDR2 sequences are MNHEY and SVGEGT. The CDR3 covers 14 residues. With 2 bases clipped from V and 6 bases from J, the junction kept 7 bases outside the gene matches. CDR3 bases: TGTGCCAGCAGTTACCTTGGACAGGCTCCCGAGCAGTACTTC. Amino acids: CASSYLGQAPEQYF.

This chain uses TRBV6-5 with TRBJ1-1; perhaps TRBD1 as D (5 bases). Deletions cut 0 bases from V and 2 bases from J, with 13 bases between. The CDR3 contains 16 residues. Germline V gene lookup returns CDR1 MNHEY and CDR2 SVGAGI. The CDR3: CASSYSQGYFNTEAFF. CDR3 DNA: TGTGCCAGCAGTTACTCCCAGGGTTACTTTAACACTGAAGCTTTCTTT.

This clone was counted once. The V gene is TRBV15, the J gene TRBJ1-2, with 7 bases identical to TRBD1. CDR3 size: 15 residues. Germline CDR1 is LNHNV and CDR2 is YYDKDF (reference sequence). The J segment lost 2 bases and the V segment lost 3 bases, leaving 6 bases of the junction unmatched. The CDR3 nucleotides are TGTGCCACCAGCAGGGAGACAGGGTTCAACTATGGCTACACCTTC. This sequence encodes CATSRETGFNYGYTF.

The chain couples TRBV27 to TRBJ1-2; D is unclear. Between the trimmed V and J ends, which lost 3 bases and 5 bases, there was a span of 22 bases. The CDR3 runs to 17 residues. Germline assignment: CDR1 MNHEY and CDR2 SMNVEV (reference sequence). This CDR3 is CASSFGRLRDDAYGYTF. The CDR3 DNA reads TGTGCCAGCAGTTTCGGTAGACTAAGAGACGACGCATATGGCTACACCTTC.

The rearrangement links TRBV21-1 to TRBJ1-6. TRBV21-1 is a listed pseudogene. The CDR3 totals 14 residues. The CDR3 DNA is TGTGCCAGCAGCAAAGAGTTTGGTGGTTCACCCCTCCACTTT. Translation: CASSKEFGGSPLHF.